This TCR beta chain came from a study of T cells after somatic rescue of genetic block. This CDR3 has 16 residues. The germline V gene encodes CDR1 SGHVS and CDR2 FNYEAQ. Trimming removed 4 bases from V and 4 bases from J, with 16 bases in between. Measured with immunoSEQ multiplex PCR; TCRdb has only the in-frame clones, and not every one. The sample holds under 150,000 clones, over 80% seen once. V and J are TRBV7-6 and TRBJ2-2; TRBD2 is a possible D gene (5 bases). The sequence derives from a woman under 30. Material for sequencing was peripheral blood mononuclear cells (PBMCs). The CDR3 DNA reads TGTGCCAGCAGCTGGTCAGAGACGGACTCCACCGGGGAGCTGTTTTTT. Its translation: CASSWSETDSTGELFF. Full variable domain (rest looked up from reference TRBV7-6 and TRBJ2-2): GAGVSQSPRYKVTKRGQDVALRCDPISGHVSLYWYRQALGQGPEFLTYFNYEAQQDKSGLPNDRFSAERPEGSISTLTIQRTEQRDSAMYRCASSWSETDSTGELFFGEGSRLTVL.